This entry lists 20 T cell receptor beta chains sequenced from one sample in a study of vaccination effects on CD4 cells after COVID-19. These receptors have no known antigen. When ten to eleven days of culture had elapsed, CD4+ T cells were isolated. Profiled with immunoSEQ multiplex PCR; TCRdb holds only in-frame clones, not every one. The sample has more than 45,000 clones, roughly 80% seen once. This specimen consisted of CD4+ T cells from PBMCs cultured without peptide, obtained before COVID-19 vaccination. Source of these receptors: a human donor who received a COVID-19 vaccine.

With respect to this clone: One junction end does not reproduce the germline sequence, and a read error may be involved. V and J are TRBV7-9 and TRBJ1-3; D uncertain. The CDR3 has 13 amino acids. Germline CDR1 reads SEHNR; CDR2 reads FQNEAQ (reference sequence). CDR3 region: CASSLNERIPSDF. The CDR3 DNA reads as TGTGCCAGCAGCTTAAACGAGCGGATACCCTCTGATTTT. Full variable domain (rest looked up from reference TRBV7-9 and TRBJ1-3): DTGVSQNPRHKITKRGQNVTFRCDPISEHNRLYWYRQTLGQGPEFLTYFQNEAQLEKSRLLSDRFSAERPKGSFSTLEIQRTEQGDSAMYLCASSLNERIPSDFGEGSWLTVV.

The chain carries TRBV2 and TRBJ2-1, with TRBD2 identical over 11 bases. This CDR3 comprises 17 residues. With V trimmed by 6 bases and J by 4 bases, 11 bases remained unmatched. The germline CDR1 and CDR2 sequences are SNHLY and FYNNEI. The CDR3 spells CASRGLILAGVYNEQFF. Here the CDR3 DNA reads TGTGCCAGCAGGGGACTCATACTAGCGGGGGTTTACAATGAGCAGTTCTTC.

The J gene is TRBJ2-2, the V gene TRBV2, with a possible D match to TRBD1 (5 bases). Germline values: CDR1 SNHLY, CDR2 FYNNEI. CDR3 length: 13 amino acids. Between the trimmed V and J ends, which lost 4 bases and 8 bases, there was a span of 11 bases. The CDR3 region is CASSGGPVGELFF. The CDR3 DNA reads TGTGCCAGCAGTGGGGGCCCCGTAGGGGAGCTGTTTTTT.

J is TRBJ1-2 and V is TRBV2, with 7 bases lining up with TRBD1. The CDR3 extends over 12 amino acids. Germline V lookup: CDR1 SNHLY, CDR2 FYNNEI. J was trimmed by 4 bases and V by 6 bases; bases with no gene match: 2. CDR3 sequence (DNA): TGTGCCAGCAGGGACAGGCTCTATGGCTACACCTTC. This encodes CASRDRLYGYTF.

The V call is TRBV30, the J call TRBJ1-4; D remains unclear. V dropped 4 bases and J dropped 7 bases, with 16 bases sitting between them. The CDR3 has 14 residues. The germline V gene encodes CDR1 GTSNPN and CDR2 SVGIG (reference sequence). The CDR3 is CAWTRGGPPEKLFF. The CDR3 DNA follows: TGTGCCTGGACCCGAGGCGGGCCTCCTGAAAAACTGTTTTTT.

About this clone: The same CDR3 arises from other DNA sequences in this sample as well. V gene TRBV7-3 combines with J gene TRBJ2-3, with D possibly matching TRBD1 (5 bases). CDR1 is SGHTA, CDR2 FQGTGA, per germline. Trimming stripped 5 bases from V and 5 bases from J, with 8 bases between. The CDR3 length is 12 residues. This CDR3 reads CASSPQGDTQYF. The DNA for the CDR3 is TGTGCCAGCAGCCCCCAGGGAGATACGCAGTATTTT. Looking up the rest from reference TRBV7-3 and TRBJ2-3 gives the full variable domain: GAGVSQTPSNKVTEKGKYVELRCDPISGHTALYWYRQSLGQGPEFLIYFQGTGAADDSGLPNDRFFAVRPEGSVSTLKIQRTERGDSAVYLCASSPQGDTQYFGPGTRLTVL.

The chain combines TRBV30 with TRBJ1-4, with 12 bases that match TRBD1. V lost 0 bases, J lost 6 bases, and 5 bases stayed unmatched. The germline gives CDR1 GTSNPN, CDR2 SVGIG (reference sequence). The CDR3 is made up of 16 amino acids. CDR3 loop: CAWSVPGQGAYEKLFF. The CDR3 nucleotides read TGTGCCTGGAGTGTCCCGGGACAGGGGGCGTATGAAAAACTGTTTTTT. Using reference TRBV30 and TRBJ1-4 for the parts outside the CDR3, the full variable domain is SQTIHQWPATLVQPVGSPLSLECTVEGTSNPNLYWYRQAAGRGLQLLFYSVGIGQISSEVPQNLSASRPQDRQFILSSKKLLLSDSGFYLCAWSVPGQGAYEKLFFGSGTQLSVL.

This CDR3 is CASSNLGIRGYTF. CDR3 DNA sequence: TGTGCCAGTAGTAACCTTGGCATACGTGGCTACACCTTC. This chain uses TRBV19 with TRBJ1-2, with D unresolved. CDR1 is LNHDA, CDR2 SQIVND, per germline (reference sequence). The CDR3 runs to 13 residues. Trimming took 4 bases from V and 7 from J, leaving 13 bases between them.

The V gene is TRBV6-6, the J gene TRBJ2-5, with 7 bases fitting TRBD1. The germline V gene encodes CDR1 MNHNY and CDR2 SVGAGI (reference sequence). The CDR3 extends over 16 amino acids. With 6 bases clipped from V and 1 base from J, the junction kept 11 bases outside the gene matches. The CDR3 loop is CASSPRDSYTQETQYF. The CDR3, as DNA: TGTGCCAGCAGCCCTCGGGACAGTTACACCCAAGAGACCCAGTACTTC.

The chain links TRBV13 to TRBJ2-7, with D perhaps matching TRBD1 or TRBD2 (5 bases each). Germline CDR1 is PRHDT and CDR2 is FYEKMQ (reference sequence). The V end was cut by 6 bases, the J end by 3 bases, with 12 bases between. The CDR3 length is 13 residues. The CDR3 protein is CASRKMGVYEQYV. The CDR3 DNA sequence: TGTGCCAGCAGGAAGATGGGGGTCTACGAGCAGTACGTC.

The chain combines TRBV3-1 (or the pseudogene TRBV3-2) with TRBJ2-2, with TRBD1 as a possible D gene (6 bases). Germline CDR1 reads LGHDT; CDR2 reads YNNKEL (reference sequence). The CDR3 has 16 amino acids. The V end was cut by 0 bases, the J end by 7 bases, with 15 bases between. CDR3 loop: CASSQEPTGLGGELFF. DNA of the CDR3: TGTGCCAGCAGCCAAGAACCAACAGGGCTGGGCGGGGAGCTGTTTTTT.

In nucleotides, the CDR3 is TGTGCCAGCTCTCTTACCTCGGTTGGACAGAAACATTACAATGAGCAGTTCTTC. Translation gives CASSLTSVGQKHYNEQFF. The chain links TRBV18 to TRBJ2-1; possible D gene TRBD1, 6 bases. V was clipped by 6 bases and J by 4 bases, with 25 bases between them. CDR3 length: 18 residues. Germline V gene sequence: CDR1 KGHSH, CDR2 LQKENI.

Here the CDR3 reads CASSPGGQGLKVRPLHF. The DNA of the CDR3 is TGTGCCAGCAGCCCGGGGGGACAGGGGTTAAAGGTACGACCCCTCCACTTT. J is TRBJ1-6 and V is TRBV3-1 (or the pseudogene TRBV3-2); 10 positions match TRBD1. Germline loops: CDR1 LGHDT, CDR2 YNNKEL (reference sequence). The ends lost 4 bases at V and 12 bases at J; junction bases unmatched: 15. The CDR3 extends over 17 amino acids.

The V gene is TRBV20-1, the J gene TRBJ1-1; no firm D call. Looked up from germline, CDR1 is DFQATT and CDR2 is SNEGSKA (reference sequence). This CDR3 region has 11 residues. The V and J ends lost 4 bases and 4 bases respectively, with 7 bases between them. The CDR3 sequence is CSAKGLTEAFF. In DNA, the CDR3 is TGCAGTGCTAAAGGTCTCACTGAAGCTTTCTTT.

This clone has a single count. The chain has TRBV6-1 and TRBJ2-3; TRBD1 aligns across 8 bases. V lost 0 bases and J lost 5; bases outside the gene matches: 7. The length of the CDR3 is 16 residues. CDR1 and CDR2 (germline): MNHNS, SASEGT. Here the CDR3 reads CASSEAAGGFVDTQYF. The CDR3 coding sequence is TGTGCCAGCAGTGAAGCGGCAGGGGGCTTTGTAGATACGCAGTATTTT.

V usage is TRBV12-5 and J usage is TRBJ2-3; maybe TRBD1 (6 bases). Trimming took off 0 bases at V and 3 bases at J, with 13 bases between the two ends. This CDR3 has 16 residues. Germline-derived CDR1 and CDR2 are LGHNT and FRNRAP. CDR3 in amino acids: CASGLVTGKGTDTQYF. The CDR3 DNA reads as TGTGCTAGTGGTTTGGTAACAGGGAAGGGGACAGATACGCAGTATTTT.

The chain joins TRBV6-1 to TRBJ1-4, with D maybe TRBD1 (5 bases). Trimming cost V 3 bases and J 0 bases, with 11 bases left between them. Germline V gene sequence: CDR1 MNHNS, CDR2 SASEGT. This CDR3 spans 16 amino acids. CDR3 in DNA: TGTGCCAGCAGTGACGACAGCTTTGCAACTAATGAAAAACTGTTTTTT. Protein product: CASSDDSFATNEKLFF.

This chain links TRBV12-3 or TRBV12-4 with TRBJ2-7; the D is unclear. Trimming removed 2 bases at V and 10 bases at J, with 15 bases between. The CDR3 is 13 amino acids. CDR3 residues: CASSLNLGSEQYV. The CDR3 region has the DNA TGTGCCAGCAGTTTAAATCTAGGGTCGGAACAGTACGTC.

The chain combines TRBV27 with TRBJ1-5; 10 bases line up with TRBD1. There are 18 residues in the CDR3. CDR1 is MNHEY and CDR2 is SMNVEV in the germline V gene (reference sequence). Trimming removed 3 bases from V and 5 bases from J; junction bases left unmatched: 13. CDR3 sequence (DNA): TGTGCCAGCAGTTTGATCGGGACAGGGGTATGGGGTTATCAGCCCCAGCATTTT. It encodes CASSLIGTGVWGYQPQHF.

The rearrangement joins TRBV10-1 to TRBJ1-1; TRBD1 matches 10 bases. The CDR3 spans 15 residues. V trimming: 4 bases; J trimming: 4 bases; junction bases outside the gene matches: 6. Germline CDR1 reads WNHNN; CDR2 reads SYGVQD (reference sequence). The CDR3 is CASSAGGQGGTEAFF. The CDR3 nucleotides read TGCGCCAGCAGTGCCGGAGGACAGGGGGGCACTGAAGCTTTCTTT.